This note documents a single T cell receptor (beta chain) sequence. Its matching antigen is unknown. Repertoires were generated with immunoSEQ multiplex PCR, while TCRdb's copy carries only in-frame clones and drops some. The sample consists of approximately 130,000 clones, around nine tenths of them appearing once. The V and J ends lost 3 bases and 5 bases respectively, with 13 bases between them. The CDR3 loop spans 15 amino acids. Per germline, CDR1 MDHEN and CDR2 SYDVKM. The entry originates in a study of T cell responses to AZD1222 COVID-19 vaccine. Whole-study results and caveats: Epitopes outside B.1.351 and B.1.1.7 mutated regions reportedly drew nearly half of spike TCRs. The donor group comprised mostly white British people and more females; the analysis possibly underestimated clonal diversity. Repertoire sampling occurred only after the peak T cell response. CD4 TCRs associated with vaccination spanned spike, dominating at 160-218 and 743-854.

This chain connects TRBV28 to TRBJ1-4, with D tentatively TRBD1 (5 bases). Sequenced here: peripheral blood, sampled on day 0 of AZD1222 vaccination. The receptor was derived from an adult in good health. The DNA of the CDR3 is TGTGCCAGCAGTTTGGCAGGGAGGTTAAATGAAAAACTGTTTTTT. It specifies CASSLAGRLNEKLFF.